Listed below are T cell receptor beta chains from one sample, sequenced in a study of blood T cells in healthy people across ages. TCRdb called the 5' RACE reads again in MiXCR, with one record for every CDR3 protein. The sample shows hundreds of thousands of distinct CDR3 sequences, roughly 50% of them seen only once. Sequencing was done on a sample of blood. These receptors came from a man aged 25-45 years in good health. Both conserved end residues are part of each CDR3. The D gene is left open where the match is weak. Expanded clones are given a class, and other clones once, few, many or no size at all.

v_call	d_call	clone_size	j_call	cdr3_aa	cdr3_nt
TRBV12-5	.	.	TRBJ1-5	CASGSTGASNQPQHF	TGTGCTAGTGGATCTACAGGAGCGAGCAATCAGCCCCAGCATTTT
TRBV6-5	TRBD2	.	TRBJ2-5	CASSYLSSGQETQYF	TGTGCCAGCAGTTACTTGTCTAGCGGACAAGAGACCCAGTACTTC
TRBV10-3	TRBD1	.	TRBJ1-5	CAIRGTGENQPQHF	TGTGCCATCAGAGGGACAGGGGAGAATCAGCCCCAGCATTTT
TRBV4-2	TRBD2	.	TRBJ2-5	CASSQGLASGYYNEQYF	TGTGCCAGCAGCCAAGGACTAGCATCGGGATACTACAATGAGCAGTACTTC
TRBV24-1	.	.	TRBJ2-3	CATSDLQEPDTQYF	TGTGCCACCAGTGATTTGCAGGAACCAGATACGCAGTATTTT
TRBV18	.	.	TRBJ2-7	CAGSPQGGRYEQYF	TGTGCCGGCTCACCACAAGGCGGACGGTACGAGCAGTACTTC
TRBV5-1	.	.	TRBJ1-1	CASASAENTEAFF	TGCGCCAGCGCCTCAGCGGAGAACACTGAAGCTTTCTTT
TRBV5-5	.	few	TRBJ2-5	CASSGQAQETQYF	TGTGCCAGCAGCGGGCAGGCGCAAGAGACCCAGTACTTC
TRBV5-6	.	.	TRBJ2-7	CASSRAGAYEQYF	TGTGCCAGCAGCCGGGCCGGGGCCTACGAGCAGTACTTC
TRBV7-4	.	.	TRBJ2-3	CASSQLEEVETDTQYF	TGTGCCAGCAGCCAACTCGAGGAGGTTGAGACAGATACGCAGTATTTT
TRBV5-1	.	few	TRBJ2-7	CASSYLGGNEQYF	TGCGCCAGCAGCTACCTAGGGGGAAACGAGCAGTACTTC
TRBV7-2	.	few	TRBJ2-1	CASSSRHTNEQFF	TGTGCCAGCAGCTCCAGGCACACTAATGAGCAGTTCTTC
TRBV2	.	.	TRBJ2-7	CASSESLVSYEQYF	TGTGCCAGCAGTGAATCTTTGGTTTCCTACGAGCAGTACTTC
TRBV20-1	.	.	TRBJ2-1	CSATGGGSMNEQFF	TGCAGTGCCACAGGGGGGGGCTCGATGAATGAGCAGTTCTTC
TRBV20-1	.	few	TRBJ2-5	CSVFTGSETQYF	TGCAGTGTATTCACAGGGTCGGAGACCCAGTACTTC
TRBV4-1	.	once	TRBJ1-1	CASSQDSQAVDTEAFF	TGCGCCAGCAGCCAAGACAGCCAAGCCGTGGACACTGAAGCTTTCTTT
TRBV30	.	.	TRBJ2-7	CAWSVGTYEQYF	TGTGCCTGGAGTGTAGGTACCTACGAGCAGTACTTC
TRBV7-2	.	.	TRBJ2-7	CASSLRREEYEQYF	TGTGCCAGCAGCTTAAGAAGGGAGGAGTACGAGCAGTACTTC
TRBV7-2	TRBD1	.	TRBJ1-1	CASTDFRVQGADTEAFF	TGTGCCAGCACCGATTTTCGTGTTCAGGGGGCGGACACTGAAGCTTTCTTT
TRBV20-1	.	few	TRBJ2-1	CSARQGLQRDNEQFF	TGCAGTGCTAGACAGGGACTCCAAAGGGACAATGAGCAGTTCTTC
TRBV3-1	.	few	TRBJ1-5	CASSPTENQPQHF	TGTGCCAGCAGTCCCACGGAAAATCAGCCCCAGCATTTT
TRBV12-3/TRBV12-4	.	.	TRBJ2-6	CASSLNGANVLTF	TGTGCCAGCAGTTTAAATGGGGCCAACGTCCTGACTTTC
TRBV20-1	.	.	TRBJ2-1	CSATRARAGGEQFF	TGCAGTGCTACAAGAGCCCGAGCAGGAGGTGAGCAGTTCTTC
TRBV7-2	TRBD2	.	TRBJ2-5	CASIIVRGEQYF	TGTGCCAGCATTATAGTCCGGGGGGAGCAGTACTTC
TRBV6-2/TRBV6-3	TRBD2	.	TRBJ2-3	CASSYPSGNTDTQYF	TGTGCCAGCAGTTACCCTAGCGGGAACACAGATACGCAGTATTTT
TRBV7-2	TRBD2	.	TRBJ2-7	CASRAGTSFEQYF	TGTGCCAGCAGAGCCGGGACTAGCTTCGAGCAGTACTTC
TRBV29-1	.	few	TRBJ1-2	CSVDWAARPLGYTF	TGCAGCGTTGACTGGGCCGCCCGACCACTAGGCTACACCTTC
TRBV6-2/TRBV6-3	.	few	TRBJ2-1	CASSPTTLSGEQFF	TGTGCCAGCAGTCCTACGACTCTCTCGGGTGAGCAGTTCTTC
TRBV14	.	few	TRBJ1-2	CASSLARVPENGYTF	TGTGCCAGCAGCCTAGCGAGAGTCCCGGAGAATGGCTACACCTTC
TRBV23-1	.	.	TRBJ1-6	CASSPASCARGSYNSPLHF	TGCGCCAGCTCCCCGGCCAGTTGCGCCAGGGGCTCCTATAATTCACCCCTCCACTTT
TRBV4-1	TRBD2	many	TRBJ2-1	CASSHFSGGRNEQFF	TGCGCCAGCAGCCATTTTAGCGGGGGTAGGAATGAGCAGTTCTTC
TRBV27	.	few	TRBJ2-7	CASWSSYEQYF	TGTGCCAGCTGGAGCTCCTACGAGCAGTACTTC
TRBV6-1	TRBD1	.	TRBJ1-1	CASSLRDSTEAFF	TGTGCCAGCAGTCTCCGGGACAGCACTGAAGCTTTCTTT
TRBV20-1	.	.	TRBJ2-5	CSARDSRSEETQYF	TGCAGTGCTAGAGATTCCCGATCGGAAGAGACCCAGTACTTC
TRBV9	.	.	TRBJ2-1	CASSSYAAQEQFF	TGTGCCAGCAGCTCCTACGCAGCCCAAGAGCAGTTCTTC
TRBV25-1	TRBD1	.	TRBJ2-7	CASSEPGDRGYEQYF	TGTGCCAGCAGTGAACCCGGGGACAGGGGGTACGAGCAGTACTTC
TRBV20-1	.	many	TRBJ2-4	CSARSSQAKNIQYF	TGCAGTGCTAGATCCAGCCAAGCCAAAAACATTCAGTACTTC
TRBV6-2/TRBV6-3	.	.	TRBJ1-2	CASSATRSVVGYTF	TGTGCCAGCAGTGCTACCCGGTCCGTCGTAGGCTACACCTTC
TRBV7-2	TRBD2	few	TRBJ2-7	CASSLAGGPSSEQYF	TGTGCCAGCAGCCTAGCGGGAGGGCCGTCAAGCGAGCAGTACTTC
TRBV28	.	.	TRBJ1-1	CASSLGFGKRTEAFF	TGTGCCAGCAGTTTAGGATTTGGGAAGAGAACTGAAGCTTTCTTT
TRBV28	.	.	TRBJ1-5	CASTRANQPQHF	TGTGCCAGCACCAGGGCGAATCAGCCCCAGCATTTT
TRBV25-1	.	.	TRBJ2-5	CASSDLRAPETQYF	TGTGCCAGCAGTGATCTGAGAGCGCCGGAGACCCAGTACTTC
TRBV18	TRBD2	.	TRBJ2-7	CASSLQVGLADYEQYF	TGTGCCAGCTCCCTACAGGTGGGACTAGCGGACTACGAGCAGTACTTC
TRBV21-1	.	.	TRBJ1-5	CTSSPATGRRSNQPQHF	TGTACCAGCAGCCCGGCCACAGGGAGACGGAGCAATCAGCCCCAGCATTTT
TRBV12-3/TRBV12-4	.	.	TRBJ2-1	CASSLYAWQFF	TGTGCCAGCAGTTTATACGCCTGGCAGTTCTTC
TRBV10-3	.	.	TRBJ2-1	CAIRNEGEQFF	TGTGCCATCAGAAACGAGGGCGAGCAGTTCTTC
TRBV6-2/TRBV6-3	.	.	TRBJ2-5	CASRDILGQYF	TGTGCCAGCAGGGACATCTTGGGGCAGTACTTC
TRBV7-2	.	.	TRBJ2-5	CASSSLGIQETQYF	TGTGCCAGCAGCTCACTGGGAATTCAAGAGACCCAGTACTTC
TRBV6-1	.	.	TRBJ2-7	CASSEAGRSYEQYF	TGTGCCAGCAGTGAAGCAGGAAGATCCTACGAGCAGTACTTC
TRBV29-1	.	many	TRBJ2-5	CSVGGGRAETQYF	TGCAGCGTTGGCGGCGGCAGGGCTGAGACCCAGTACTTC
TRBV20-1	TRBD1	few	TRBJ2-7	CSANRGFEQYF	TGCAGTGCTAACAGGGGGTTCGAGCAGTACTTC
TRBV7-2	TRBD2	few	TRBJ2-5	CASSLAAGGLKTQYF	TGTGCCAGCAGCTTAGCAGCGGGGGGGCTAAAGACCCAGTACTTC
TRBV20-1	.	.	TRBJ2-5	CSANPQGYQETQYF	TGCAGTGCTAACCCCCAGGGCTATCAAGAGACCCAGTACTTC
TRBV20-1	.	few	TRBJ1-1	CSASSLSTEAFF	TGCAGTGCCTCGTCACTGAGCACTGAAGCTTTCTTT
TRBV6-5	.	once	TRBJ2-7	CASSPGIMYEQYF	TGTGCATCCTCCCCAGGGATTATGTACGAGCAGTACTTC
TRBV5-1	.	.	TRBJ1-1	CASSLGVIGTEAFF	TGCGCCAGCAGCTTGGGAGTGATCGGCACTGAAGCTTTCTTT
TRBV6-1	.	once	TRBJ1-5	CASSVPLGGQPQHF	TGTGCCAGCAGTGTCCCGTTGGGGGGTCAGCCCCAGCATTTT